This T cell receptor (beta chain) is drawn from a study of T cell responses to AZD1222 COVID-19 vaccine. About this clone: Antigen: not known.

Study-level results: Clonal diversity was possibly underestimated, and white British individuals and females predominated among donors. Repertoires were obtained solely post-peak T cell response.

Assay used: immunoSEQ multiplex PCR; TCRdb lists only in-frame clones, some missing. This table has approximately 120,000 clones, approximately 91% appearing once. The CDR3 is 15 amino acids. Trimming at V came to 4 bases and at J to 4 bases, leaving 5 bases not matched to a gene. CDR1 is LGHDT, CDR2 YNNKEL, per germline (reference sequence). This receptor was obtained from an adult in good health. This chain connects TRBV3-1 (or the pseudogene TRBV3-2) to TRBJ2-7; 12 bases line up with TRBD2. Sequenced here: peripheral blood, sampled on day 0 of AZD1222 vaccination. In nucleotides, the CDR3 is TGTGCCAGCAGCCCCGCTAGCGGGAGGGGGTACGAGCAGTACTTC. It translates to CASSPASGRGYEQYF.